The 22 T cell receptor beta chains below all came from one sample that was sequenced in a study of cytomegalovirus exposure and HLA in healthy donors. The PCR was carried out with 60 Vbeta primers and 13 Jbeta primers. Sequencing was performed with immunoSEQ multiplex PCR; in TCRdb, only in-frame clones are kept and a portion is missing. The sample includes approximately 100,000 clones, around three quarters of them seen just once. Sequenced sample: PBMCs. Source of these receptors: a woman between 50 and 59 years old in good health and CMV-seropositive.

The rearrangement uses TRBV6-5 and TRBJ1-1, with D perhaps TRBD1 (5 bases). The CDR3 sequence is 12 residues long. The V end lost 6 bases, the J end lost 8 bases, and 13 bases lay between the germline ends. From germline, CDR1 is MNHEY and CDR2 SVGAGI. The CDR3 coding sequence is TGTGCCAGCAGGCTTTCAGACAGAGAAGCTTTCTTT. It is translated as CASRLSDREAFF.

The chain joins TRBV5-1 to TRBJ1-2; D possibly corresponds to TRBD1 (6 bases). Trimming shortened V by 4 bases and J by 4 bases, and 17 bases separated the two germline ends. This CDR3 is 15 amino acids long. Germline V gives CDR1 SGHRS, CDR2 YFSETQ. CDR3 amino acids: CASSPEGTSAYGYTF. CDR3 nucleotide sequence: TGCGCCAGCAGCCCGGAAGGGACATCGGCCTATGGCTACACCTTC.

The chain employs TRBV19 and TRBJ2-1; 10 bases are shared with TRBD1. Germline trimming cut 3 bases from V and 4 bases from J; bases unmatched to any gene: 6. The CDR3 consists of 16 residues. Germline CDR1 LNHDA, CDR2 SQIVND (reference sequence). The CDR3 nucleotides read TGTGCCAGTAGTATGCCCGGGACAGGGGTGTACAATGAGCAGTTCTTC. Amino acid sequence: CASSMPGTGVYNEQFF.

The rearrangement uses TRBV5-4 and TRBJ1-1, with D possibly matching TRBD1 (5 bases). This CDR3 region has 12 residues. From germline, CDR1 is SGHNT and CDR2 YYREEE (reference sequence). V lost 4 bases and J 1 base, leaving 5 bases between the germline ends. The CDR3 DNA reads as TGTGCCAGCAGCGACAGGAACACTGAAGCTTTCTTT. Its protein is CASSDRNTEAFF.

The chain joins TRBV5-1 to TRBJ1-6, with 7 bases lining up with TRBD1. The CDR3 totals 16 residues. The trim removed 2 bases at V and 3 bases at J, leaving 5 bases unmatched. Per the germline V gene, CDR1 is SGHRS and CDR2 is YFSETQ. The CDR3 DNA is TGCGCCAGCAGCTTCCGGGACAGCCTCTATAATTCACCCCTCCACTTT. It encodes CASSFRDSLYNSPLHF.

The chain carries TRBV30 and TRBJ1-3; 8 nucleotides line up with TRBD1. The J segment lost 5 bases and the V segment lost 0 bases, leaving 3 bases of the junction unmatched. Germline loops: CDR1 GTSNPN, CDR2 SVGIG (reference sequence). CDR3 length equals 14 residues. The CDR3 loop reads CAWSVDRGRNTIYF. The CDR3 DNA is TGTGCCTGGAGTGTCGACAGGGGAAGAAACACCATATATTTT.

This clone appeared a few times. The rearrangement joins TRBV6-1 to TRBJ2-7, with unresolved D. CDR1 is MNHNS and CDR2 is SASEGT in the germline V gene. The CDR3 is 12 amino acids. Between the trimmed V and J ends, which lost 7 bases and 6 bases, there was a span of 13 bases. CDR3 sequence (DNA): TGTGCCAGCAAAGATGGAGATCGCGAGCAGTACTTC. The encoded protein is CASKDGDREQYF.

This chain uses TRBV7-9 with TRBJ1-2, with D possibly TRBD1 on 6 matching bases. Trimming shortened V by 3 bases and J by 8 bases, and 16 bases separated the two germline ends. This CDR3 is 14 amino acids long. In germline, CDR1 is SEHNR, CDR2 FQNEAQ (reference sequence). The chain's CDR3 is CASSFPGVRGGYTF. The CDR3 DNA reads TGTGCCAGCAGCTTCCCAGGGGTCAGAGGAGGCTACACCTTC.

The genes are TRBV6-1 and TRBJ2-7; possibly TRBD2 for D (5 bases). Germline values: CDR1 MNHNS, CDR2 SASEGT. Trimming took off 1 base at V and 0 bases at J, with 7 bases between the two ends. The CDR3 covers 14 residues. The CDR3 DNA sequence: TGTGCCAGCAGTGAAGTCGGGGTCTCCTACGAGCAGTACTTC. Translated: CASSEVGVSYEQYF.

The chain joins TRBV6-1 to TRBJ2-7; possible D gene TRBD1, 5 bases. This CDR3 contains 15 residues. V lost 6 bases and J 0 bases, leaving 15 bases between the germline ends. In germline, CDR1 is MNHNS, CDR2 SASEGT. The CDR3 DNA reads TGTGCCAGCAGCCCCAGGGCAGGTAGCTCCTACGAGCAGTACTTC. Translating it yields CASSPRAGSSYEQYF.

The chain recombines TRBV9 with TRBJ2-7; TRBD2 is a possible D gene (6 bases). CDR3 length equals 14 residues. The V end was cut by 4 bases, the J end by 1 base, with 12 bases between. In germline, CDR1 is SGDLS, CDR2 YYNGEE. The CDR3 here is CASSPRGASYEQYF. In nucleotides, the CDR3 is TGTGCCAGCAGCCCCCGCGGGGCTTCCTACGAGCAGTACTTC. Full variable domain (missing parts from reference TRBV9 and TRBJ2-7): DSGVTQTPKHLITATGQRVTLRCSPRSGDLSVYWYQQSLDQGLQFLIQYYNGEERAKGNILERFSAQQFPDLHSELNLSSLELGDSALYFCASSPRGASYEQYFGPGTRLTVT.

In DNA, the CDR3 is TGTGCCACAGCGGAAGGGAGCTCCTACAATGAGCAGTTCTTC. As protein: CATAEGSSYNEQFF. V and J are TRBV27 and TRBJ2-1; weak D call: TRBD2 (5 bases). The CDR3 runs 14 residues. V dropped 10 bases and J dropped 0 bases, with 13 bases sitting between them. Germline lookup yields CDR1 MNHEY and CDR2 SMNVEV (reference sequence).

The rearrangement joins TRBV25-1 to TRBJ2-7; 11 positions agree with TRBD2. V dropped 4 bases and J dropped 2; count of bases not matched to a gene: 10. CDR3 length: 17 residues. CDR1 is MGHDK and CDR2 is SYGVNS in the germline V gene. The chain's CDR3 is CASSVRLGLAGPYEQYF. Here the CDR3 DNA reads TGTGCCAGCAGTGTACGTCTCGGACTAGCGGGCCCCTACGAGCAGTACTTC.

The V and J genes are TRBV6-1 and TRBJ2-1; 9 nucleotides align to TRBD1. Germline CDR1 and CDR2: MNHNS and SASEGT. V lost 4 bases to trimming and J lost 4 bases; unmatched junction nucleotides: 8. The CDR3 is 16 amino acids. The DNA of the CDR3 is TGTGCCAGCAGTGGTGGAGGGGACAGGGTTTACAATGAGCAGTTCTTC. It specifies CASSGGGDRVYNEQFF.

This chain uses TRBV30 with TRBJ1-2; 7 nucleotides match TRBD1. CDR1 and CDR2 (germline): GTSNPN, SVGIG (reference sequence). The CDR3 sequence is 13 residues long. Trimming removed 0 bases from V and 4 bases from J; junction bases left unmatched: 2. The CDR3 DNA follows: TGTGCCTGGAGTGTAGGGACAGTCTATGGCTACACCTTC. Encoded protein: CAWSVGTVYGYTF.

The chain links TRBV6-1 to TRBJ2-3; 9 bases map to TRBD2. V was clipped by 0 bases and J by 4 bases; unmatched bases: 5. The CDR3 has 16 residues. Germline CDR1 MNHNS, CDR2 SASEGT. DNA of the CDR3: TGTGCCAGCAGTGAAGCTCGGCCTAGCGGGGCAGATACGCAGTATTTT. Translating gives CASSEARPSGADTQYF.

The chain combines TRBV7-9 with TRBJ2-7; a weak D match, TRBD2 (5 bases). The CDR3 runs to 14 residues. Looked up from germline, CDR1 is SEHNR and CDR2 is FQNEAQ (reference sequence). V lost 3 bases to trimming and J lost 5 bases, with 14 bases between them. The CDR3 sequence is CASSFRSGSNEQYF. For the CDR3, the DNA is TGTGCCAGCAGCTTCCGAAGTGGGAGCAACGAGCAGTACTTC.

This CDR3 reads CASTGTGYNSPLHF. DNA of the CDR3: TGTGCCAGCACCGGGACAGGGTATAATTCACCCCTCCACTTT. The J gene is TRBJ1-6, the V gene TRBV27, with TRBD1 identical over 9 bases. The germline gives CDR1 MNHEY, CDR2 SMNVEV (reference sequence). The CDR3 has 14 residues. V dropped 7 bases and J dropped 4; count of bases not matched to a gene: 2.

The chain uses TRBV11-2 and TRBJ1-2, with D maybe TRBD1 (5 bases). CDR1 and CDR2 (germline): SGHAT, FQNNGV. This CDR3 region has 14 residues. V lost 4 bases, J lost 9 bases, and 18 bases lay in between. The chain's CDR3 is CASSSYGGSESYTF. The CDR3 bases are TGTGCCAGCAGCTCCTATGGGGGGTCTGAAAGCTACACCTTC.

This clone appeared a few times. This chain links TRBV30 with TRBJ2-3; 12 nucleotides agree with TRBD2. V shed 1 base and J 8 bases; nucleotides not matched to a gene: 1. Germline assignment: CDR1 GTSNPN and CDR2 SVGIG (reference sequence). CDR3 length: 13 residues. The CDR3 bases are TGTGCCTGGAGTGAACTAGCGGGAGGTACGCAGTATTTT. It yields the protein CAWSELAGGTQYF. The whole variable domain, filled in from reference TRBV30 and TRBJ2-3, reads SQTIHQWPATLVQPVGSPLSLECTVEGTSNPNLYWYRQAAGRGLQLLFYSVGIGQISSEVPQNLSASRPQDRQFILSSKKLLLSDSGFYLCAWSELAGGTQYFGPGTRLTVL.

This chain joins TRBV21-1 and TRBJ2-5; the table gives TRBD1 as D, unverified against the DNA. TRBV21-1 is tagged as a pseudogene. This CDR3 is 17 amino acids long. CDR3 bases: TGTGCCAGCAGCAAAGCCAAACCGGGACAGGGGGAGGAGACCCAGTACTTC. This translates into CASSKAKPGQGEETQYF.

CDR3 bases: TGTGCCAGCAGCCGGACAGGGGTTAATCAGCCCCAGCATTTT. Translating it yields CASSRTGVNQPQHF. The J gene is TRBJ1-5, the V gene TRBV7-9; 9 positions agree with TRBD1. V shed 5 bases and J 4 bases; nucleotides not matched to a gene: 3. The CDR3 totals 14 residues. Per germline, CDR1 SEHNR and CDR2 FQNEAQ (reference sequence).